Sequencing of this T cell receptor beta chain was carried out in a study of shared clonotypes between healthy human individuals. Whole-study context: Three men and a couple of women, aged 18 to 49, were donors. Overall study results and limits: With few donors, the genetic and exposure-history diversity represented was limited.

On this clone itself: Its matching antigen is unknown.

In the authors' workflow: Without quality scores, immunoSEQ junctional reads could not be filtered like full-length reads. Data came from immunoSEQ multiplex PCR; TCRdb stores just in-frame clones and leaves some out. From that table come the V and J calls and clone size; the DNA was used to work out D and trimming. The repertoire has millions of clones, roughly 92% of them found once; the top ten carry 0.11% to 0.15%. The sample consisted of naive CD4+ T cells sorted from blood. Subset noted: CD45RA+ positively selected. The sequence was obtained from a man aged 18 to 29 in good health.

The CDR3 loop reads CASSRVTTRTIDTEAFF. The CDR3 nucleotides read TGTGCCAGCTCACGCGTGACTACCAGGACAATAGACACTGAAGCTTTCTTT. The chain uses TRBV18 and TRBJ1-1; D is perhaps TRBD1 (5 bases). Germline CDR1 is KGHSH and CDR2 is LQKENI. The V end lost 4 bases, the J end lost 3 bases, and 21 bases lay between the germline ends. The CDR3 length is 17 residues. Filled out from reference TRBV18 and TRBJ1-1, the complete variable domain reads NAGVMQNPRHLVRRRGQEARLRCSPMKGHSHVYWYRQLPEEGLKFMVYLQKENIIDESGMPKERFSAEFPKEGPSILRIQQVVRGDSAAYFCASSRVTTRTIDTEAFFGQGTRLTVV.